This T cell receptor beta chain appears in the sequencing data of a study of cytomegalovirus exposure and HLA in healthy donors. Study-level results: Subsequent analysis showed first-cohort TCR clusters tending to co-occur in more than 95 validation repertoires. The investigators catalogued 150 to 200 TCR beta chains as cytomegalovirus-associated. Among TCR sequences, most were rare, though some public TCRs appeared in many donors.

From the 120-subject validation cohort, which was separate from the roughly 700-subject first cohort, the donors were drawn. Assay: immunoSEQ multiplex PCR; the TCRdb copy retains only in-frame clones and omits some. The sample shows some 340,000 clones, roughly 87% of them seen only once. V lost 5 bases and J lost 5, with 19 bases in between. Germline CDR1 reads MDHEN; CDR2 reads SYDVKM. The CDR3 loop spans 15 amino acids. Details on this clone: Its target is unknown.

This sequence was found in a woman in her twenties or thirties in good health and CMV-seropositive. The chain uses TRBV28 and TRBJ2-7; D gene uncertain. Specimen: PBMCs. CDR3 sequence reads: CASSVGRSARNEQYF. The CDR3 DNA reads TGTGCCAGCAGTGTAGGTCGGTCCGCGAGGAACGAGCAGTACTTC.